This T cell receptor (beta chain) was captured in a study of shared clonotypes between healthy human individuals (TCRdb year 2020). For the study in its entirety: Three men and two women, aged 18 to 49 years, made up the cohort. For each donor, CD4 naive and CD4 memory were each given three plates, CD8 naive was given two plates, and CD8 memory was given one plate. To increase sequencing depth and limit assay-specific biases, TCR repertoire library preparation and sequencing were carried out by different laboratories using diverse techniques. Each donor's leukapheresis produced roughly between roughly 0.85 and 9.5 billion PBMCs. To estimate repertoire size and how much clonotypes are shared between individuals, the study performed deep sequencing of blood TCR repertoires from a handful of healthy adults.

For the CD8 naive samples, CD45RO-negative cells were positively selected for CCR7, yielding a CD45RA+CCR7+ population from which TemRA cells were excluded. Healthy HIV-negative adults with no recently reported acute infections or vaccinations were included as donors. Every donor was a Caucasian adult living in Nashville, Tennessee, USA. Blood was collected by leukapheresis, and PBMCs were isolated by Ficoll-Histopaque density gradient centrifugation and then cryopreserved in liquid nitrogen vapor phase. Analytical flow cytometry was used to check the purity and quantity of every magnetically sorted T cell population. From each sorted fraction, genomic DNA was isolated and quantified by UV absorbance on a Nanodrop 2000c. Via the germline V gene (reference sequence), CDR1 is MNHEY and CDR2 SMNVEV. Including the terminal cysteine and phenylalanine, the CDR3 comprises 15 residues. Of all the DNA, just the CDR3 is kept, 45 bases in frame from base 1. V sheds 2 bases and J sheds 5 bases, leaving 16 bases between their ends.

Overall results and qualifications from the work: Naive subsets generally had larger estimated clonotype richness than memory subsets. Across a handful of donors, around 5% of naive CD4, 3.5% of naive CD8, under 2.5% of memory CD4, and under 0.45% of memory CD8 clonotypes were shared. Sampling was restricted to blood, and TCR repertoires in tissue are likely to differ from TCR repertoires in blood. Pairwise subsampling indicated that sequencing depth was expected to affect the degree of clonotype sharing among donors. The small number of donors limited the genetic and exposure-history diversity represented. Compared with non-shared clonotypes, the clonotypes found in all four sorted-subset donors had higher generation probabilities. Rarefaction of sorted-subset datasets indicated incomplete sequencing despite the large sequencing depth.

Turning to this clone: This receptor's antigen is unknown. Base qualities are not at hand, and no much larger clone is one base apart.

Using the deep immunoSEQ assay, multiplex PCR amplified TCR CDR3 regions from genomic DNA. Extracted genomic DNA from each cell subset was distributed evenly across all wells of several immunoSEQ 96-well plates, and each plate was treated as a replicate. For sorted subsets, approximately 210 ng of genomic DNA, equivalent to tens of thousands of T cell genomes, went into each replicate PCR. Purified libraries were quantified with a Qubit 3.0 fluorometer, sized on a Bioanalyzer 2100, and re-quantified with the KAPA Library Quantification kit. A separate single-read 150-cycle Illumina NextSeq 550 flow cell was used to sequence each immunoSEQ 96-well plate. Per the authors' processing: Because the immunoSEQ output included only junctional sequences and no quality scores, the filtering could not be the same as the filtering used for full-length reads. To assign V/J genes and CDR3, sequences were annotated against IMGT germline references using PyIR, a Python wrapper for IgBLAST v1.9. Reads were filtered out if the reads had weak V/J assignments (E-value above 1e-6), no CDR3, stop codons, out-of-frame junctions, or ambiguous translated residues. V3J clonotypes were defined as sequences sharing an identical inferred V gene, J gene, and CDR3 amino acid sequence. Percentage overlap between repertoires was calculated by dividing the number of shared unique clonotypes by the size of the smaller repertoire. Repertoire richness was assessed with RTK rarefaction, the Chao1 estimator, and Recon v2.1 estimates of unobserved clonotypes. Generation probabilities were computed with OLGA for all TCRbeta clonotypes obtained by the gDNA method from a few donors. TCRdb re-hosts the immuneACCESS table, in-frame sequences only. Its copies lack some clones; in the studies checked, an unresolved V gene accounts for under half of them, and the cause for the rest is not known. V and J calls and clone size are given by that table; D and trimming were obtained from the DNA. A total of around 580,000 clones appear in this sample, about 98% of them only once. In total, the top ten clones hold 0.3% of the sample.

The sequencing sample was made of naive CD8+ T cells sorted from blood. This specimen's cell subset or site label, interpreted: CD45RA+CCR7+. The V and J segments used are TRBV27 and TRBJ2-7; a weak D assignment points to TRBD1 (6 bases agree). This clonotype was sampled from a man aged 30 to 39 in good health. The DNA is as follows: TGTGCCAGCAGTTTAGCCCCCGGGACACGGAACGAGCAGTACTTC. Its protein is CASSLAPGTRNEQYF.